This T cell receptor beta chain came from a study of technical replicates of blood from a few donors. The method was immunoSEQ multiplex PCR; TCRdb's version includes in-frame clones alone and lacks a portion of them. The sample carries under 85,000 clones, under 95% recorded once. V lost 5 bases, J lost 4 bases, and 9 bases stayed unmatched. Per the germline V gene, CDR1 is PRHDT and CDR2 is FYEKMQ (reference sequence). The length of the CDR3 is 15 residues. The V gene is TRBV13, the J gene TRBJ2-7; 9 bases map to TRBD2. Sequenced sample: T cells isolated from PBMCs. This TCR derives from a human donor in good health. The CDR3 region is CASSQGGGGQYEQYF. Written as DNA, the CDR3 is TGTGCCAGCAGCCAAGGCGGGGGGGGCCAATACGAGCAGTACTTC.